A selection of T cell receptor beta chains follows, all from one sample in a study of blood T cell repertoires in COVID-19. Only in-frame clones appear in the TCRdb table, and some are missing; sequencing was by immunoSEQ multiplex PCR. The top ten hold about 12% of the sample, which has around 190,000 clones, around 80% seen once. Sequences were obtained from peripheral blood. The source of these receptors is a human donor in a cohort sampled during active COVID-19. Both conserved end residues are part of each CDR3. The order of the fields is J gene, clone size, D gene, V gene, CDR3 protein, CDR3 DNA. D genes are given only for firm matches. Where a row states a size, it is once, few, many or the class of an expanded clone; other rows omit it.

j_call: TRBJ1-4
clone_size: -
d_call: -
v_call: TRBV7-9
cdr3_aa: CASSLKSATNEKLFF
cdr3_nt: TGTGCCAGCAGCTTAAAGAGTGCAACTAATGAAAAACTGTTTTTT

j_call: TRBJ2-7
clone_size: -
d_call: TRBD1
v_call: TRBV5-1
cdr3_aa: CASSETIPGTGGYEQYF
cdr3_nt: TGCGCCAGCAGCGAGACTATACCCGGGACAGGGGGCTACGAGCAGTACTTC

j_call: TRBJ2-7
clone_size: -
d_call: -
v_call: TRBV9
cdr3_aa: CASGTGSSYEQYF
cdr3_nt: TGTGCCAGCGGGACTGGGAGCTCCTACGAGCAGTACTTC

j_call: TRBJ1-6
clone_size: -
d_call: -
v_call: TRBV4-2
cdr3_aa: CASSPEVPSSPLHF
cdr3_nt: TGTGCCAGTAGCCCCGAGGTACCGAGTTCACCCCTCCACTTT

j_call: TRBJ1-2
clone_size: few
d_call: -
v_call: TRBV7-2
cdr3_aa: CASSLQNPGQRNYGYTF
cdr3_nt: TGTGCCAGCAGCTTACAGAATCCGGGTCAAAGAAACTATGGCTACACCTTC

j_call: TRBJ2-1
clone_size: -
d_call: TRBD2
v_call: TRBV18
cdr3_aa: CASSPEKREGPYNEQFF
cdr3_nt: TGTGCCAGCTCACCAGAAAAGAGGGAGGGCCCCTACAATGAGCAGTTCTTC

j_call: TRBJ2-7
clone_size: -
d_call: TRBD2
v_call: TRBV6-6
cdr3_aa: CASSYSSGGSEQYF
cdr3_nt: TGTGCCAGCAGTTACTCGAGCGGGGGCAGCGAGCAGTACTTC

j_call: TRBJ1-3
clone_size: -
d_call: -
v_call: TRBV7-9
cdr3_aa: CASSLVAGFFSGNTIYF
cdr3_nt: TGTGCCAGCAGCTTAGTTGCGGGTTTTTTTTCCGGAAACACCATATATTTT

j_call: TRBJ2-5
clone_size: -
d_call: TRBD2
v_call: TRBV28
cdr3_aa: CASSLSGGEETQYF
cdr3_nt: TGTGCCAGCAGTTTATCGGGAGGGGAAGAGACCCAGTACTTC

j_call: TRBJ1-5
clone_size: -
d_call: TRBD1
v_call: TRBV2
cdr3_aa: CASGRQGGNNQPQHF
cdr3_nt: TGTGCCAGCGGAAGACAGGGCGGAAACAATCAGCCCCAGCATTTT

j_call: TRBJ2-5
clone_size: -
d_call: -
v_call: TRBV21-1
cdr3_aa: CASSNGLELQETQYF
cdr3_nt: TGTGCCAGCAGCAATGGACTCGAGCTCCAAGAGACCCAGTACTTC

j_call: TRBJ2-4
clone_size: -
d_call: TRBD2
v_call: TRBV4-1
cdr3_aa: CASSQQLAGPAKNIQYF
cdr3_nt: TGCGCCAGCAGCCAACAACTAGCGGGACCGGCCAAAAACATTCAGTACTTC

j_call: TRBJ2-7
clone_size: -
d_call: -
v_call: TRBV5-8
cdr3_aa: CASSPRGEQYF
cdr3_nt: TGTGCCAGCAGCCCACGGGGCGAGCAGTACTTC

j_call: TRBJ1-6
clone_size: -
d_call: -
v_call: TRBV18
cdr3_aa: CASSPERVNSPLHF
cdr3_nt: TGTGCCAGCTCACCGGAGAGGGTCAATTCACCCCTCCACTTT

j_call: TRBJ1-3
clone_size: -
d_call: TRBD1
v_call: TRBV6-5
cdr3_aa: CASRTGGQGNTIYF
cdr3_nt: TGTGCCAGTCGAACAGGGGGCCAGGGAAACACCATATATTTT

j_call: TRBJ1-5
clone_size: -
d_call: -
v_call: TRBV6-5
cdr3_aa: CASRQGRGNQPQHF
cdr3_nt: TGTGCCAGCCGCCAGGGTCGCGGCAATCAGCCCCAGCATTTT

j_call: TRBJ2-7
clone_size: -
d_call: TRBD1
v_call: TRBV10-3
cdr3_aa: CAIRFGTGTYEQYF
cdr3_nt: TGTGCCATCAGGTTCGGGACAGGGACATACGAGCAGTACTTC

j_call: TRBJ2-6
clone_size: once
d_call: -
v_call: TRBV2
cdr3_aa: CASTTEISGANVLTF
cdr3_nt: TGTGCCAGCACTACAGAGATATCTGGGGCCAACGTCCTGACTTTC

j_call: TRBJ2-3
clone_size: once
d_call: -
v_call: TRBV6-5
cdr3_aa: CASSYSKSTDTQYF
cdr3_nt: TGTGCCAGCAGTTACAGCAAGAGCACAGATACGCAGTATTTT

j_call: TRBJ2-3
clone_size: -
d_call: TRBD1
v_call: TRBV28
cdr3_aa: CASSPGQLSSTDTQYF
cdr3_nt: TGTGCCAGCAGTCCGGGACAGTTATCCAGCACAGATACGCAGTATTTT

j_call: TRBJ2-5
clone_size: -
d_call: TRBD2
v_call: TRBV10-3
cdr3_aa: CAIRKRTSGMAGTQYF
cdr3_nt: TGTGCCATCAGGAAGAGGACTAGCGGGATGGCAGGGACCCAGTACTTC

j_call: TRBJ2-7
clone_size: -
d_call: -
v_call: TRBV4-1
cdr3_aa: CASSQERNGEPYEQYF
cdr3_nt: TGCGCCAGCAGCCAAGAAAGGAATGGGGAGCCCTACGAGCAGTACTTC

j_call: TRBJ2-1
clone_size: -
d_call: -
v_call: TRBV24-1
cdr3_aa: CATMGAYNEQFF
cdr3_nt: TGTGCCACGATGGGAGCTTACAATGAGCAGTTCTTC

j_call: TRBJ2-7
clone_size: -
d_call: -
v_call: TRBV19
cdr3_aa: CASRGRDNYEQYF
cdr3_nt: TGTGCCAGTAGGGGACGGGACAACTACGAGCAGTACTTC

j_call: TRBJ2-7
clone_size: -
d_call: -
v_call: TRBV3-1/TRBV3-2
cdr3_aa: CASSPLARGREQYF
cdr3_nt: TGTGCCAGCAGCCCGTTGGCCCGGGGAAGGGAGCAGTACTTC

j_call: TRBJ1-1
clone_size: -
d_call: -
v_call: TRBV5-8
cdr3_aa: CASSFGRDTEAFF
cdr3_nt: TGTGCCAGCAGCTTCGGTCGGGACACTGAAGCTTTCTTT

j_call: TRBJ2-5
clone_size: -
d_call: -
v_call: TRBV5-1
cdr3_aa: CASSVTASETQYF
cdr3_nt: TGCGCCAGCAGTGTGACAGCCTCAGAGACCCAGTACTTC

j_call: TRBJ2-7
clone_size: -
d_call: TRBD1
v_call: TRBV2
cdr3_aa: CASSEALRDRGYEQYF
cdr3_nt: TGTGCCAGCAGTGAAGCGTTGAGGGACAGGGGCTACGAGCAGTACTTC

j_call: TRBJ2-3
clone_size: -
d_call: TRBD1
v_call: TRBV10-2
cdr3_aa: CASSVLGTGNTDTQYF
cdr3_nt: TGCGCCAGCAGTGTCCTCGGGACAGGGAACACAGATACGCAGTATTTT

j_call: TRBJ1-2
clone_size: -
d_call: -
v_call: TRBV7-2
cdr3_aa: CASSSRGNRSYGYTF
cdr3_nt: TGTGCCAGCAGCTCCAGGGGAAACAGGAGCTATGGCTACACCTTC

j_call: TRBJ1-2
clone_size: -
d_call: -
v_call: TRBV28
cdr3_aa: CASSLTYYGYTF
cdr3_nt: TGTGCCAGCAGTTTGACATACTATGGCTACACCTTC

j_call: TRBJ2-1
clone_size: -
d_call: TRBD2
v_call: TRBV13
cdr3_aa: CASSPGLAGYNEQFF
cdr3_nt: TGTGCCAGCAGCCCAGGACTAGCGGGATACAATGAGCAGTTCTTC

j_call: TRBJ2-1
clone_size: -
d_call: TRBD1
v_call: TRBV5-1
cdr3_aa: CASTGTGNNEQFF
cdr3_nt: TGCGCCAGCACCGGGACAGGTAACAATGAGCAGTTCTTC

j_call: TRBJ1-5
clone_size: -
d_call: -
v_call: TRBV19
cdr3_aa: CASSNDYSSNQPQHF
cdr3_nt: TGTGCCAGTAGTAACGATTACTCTTCTAATCAGCCCCAGCATTTT

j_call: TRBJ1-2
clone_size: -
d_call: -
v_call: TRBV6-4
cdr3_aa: CASSAGTNYGYTF
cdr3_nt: TGTGCCAGCAGTGCCGGGACAAATTATGGCTACACCTTC

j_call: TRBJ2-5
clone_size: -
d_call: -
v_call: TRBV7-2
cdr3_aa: CASSLAPTPANQETQYF
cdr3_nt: TGTGCCAGCAGCTTAGCACCGACTCCTGCCAACCAAGAGACCCAGTACTTC

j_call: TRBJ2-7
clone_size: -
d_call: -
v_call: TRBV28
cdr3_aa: CASSAGTLLYEQYF
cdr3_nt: TGTGCCAGCAGTGCCGGGACACTCCTCTACGAGCAGTACTTC

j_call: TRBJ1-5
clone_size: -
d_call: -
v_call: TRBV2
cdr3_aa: CASSGQGTQPQHF
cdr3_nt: TGTGCCAGCAGTGGGCAGGGGACTCAGCCCCAGCATTTT

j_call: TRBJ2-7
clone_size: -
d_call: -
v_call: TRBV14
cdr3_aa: CASSQRWGEFYEQYF
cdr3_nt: TGTGCCAGCAGCCAAAGGTGGGGAGAGTTCTACGAGCAGTACTTC

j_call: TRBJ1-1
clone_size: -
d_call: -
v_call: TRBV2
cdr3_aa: CASALGSGTEAFF
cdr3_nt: TGTGCCAGTGCCCTTGGGAGCGGCACTGAAGCTTTCTTT

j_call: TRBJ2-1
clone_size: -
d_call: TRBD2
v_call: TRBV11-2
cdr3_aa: CASSLLAGGLDEQFF
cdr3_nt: TGTGCCAGCAGCTTACTAGCGGGAGGGTTGGATGAGCAGTTCTTC

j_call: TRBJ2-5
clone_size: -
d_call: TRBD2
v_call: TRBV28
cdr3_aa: CASSTPTSAQETQYF
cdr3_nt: TGTGCCAGCAGTACCCCGACTAGCGCACAAGAGACCCAGTACTTC

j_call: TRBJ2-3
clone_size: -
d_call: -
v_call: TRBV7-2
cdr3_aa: CASSTLANTDTQYF
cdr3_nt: TGTGCCAGCAGCACATTAGCGAACACAGATACGCAGTATTTT

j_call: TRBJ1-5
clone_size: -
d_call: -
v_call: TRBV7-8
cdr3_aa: CASSLNRVGLSNQPQHF
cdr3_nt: TGTGCCAGCAGCCTAAATCGGGTGGGGCTCAGCAATCAGCCCCAGCATTTT

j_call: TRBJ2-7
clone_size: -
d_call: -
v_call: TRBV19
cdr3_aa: CASSISGNSEQYF
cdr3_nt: TGTGCCAGTAGTATATCGGGTAATAGCGAGCAGTACTTC

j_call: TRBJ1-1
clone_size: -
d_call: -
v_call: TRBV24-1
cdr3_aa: CATSDSVDRRVNTEAFF
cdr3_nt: TGTGCCACCAGTGACTCAGTGGACAGAAGAGTGAACACTGAAGCTTTCTTT

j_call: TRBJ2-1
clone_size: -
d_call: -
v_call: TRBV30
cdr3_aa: CAWSRQDSYNEQFF
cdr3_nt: TGTGCCTGGAGCCGACAGGACTCCTACAATGAGCAGTTCTTC

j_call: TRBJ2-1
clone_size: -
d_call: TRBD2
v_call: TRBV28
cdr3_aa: CASSFGEEWKRGRNEQFF
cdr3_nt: TGTGCCAGCAGTTTTGGGGAGGAGTGGAAGCGCGGGAGGAATGAGCAGTTCTTC

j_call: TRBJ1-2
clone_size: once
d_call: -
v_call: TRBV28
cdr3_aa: CASSTRPEDYTF
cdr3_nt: TGTGCCAGCAGTACTCGTCCGGAGGATTACACCTTC

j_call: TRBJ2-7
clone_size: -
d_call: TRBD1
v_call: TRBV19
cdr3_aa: CATARDRGAYEQYF
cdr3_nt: TGTGCCACCGCCCGGGACAGGGGTGCCTACGAGCAGTACTTC

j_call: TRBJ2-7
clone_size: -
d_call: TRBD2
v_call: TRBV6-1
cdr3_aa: CASSESLGWGTSDPYEQYF
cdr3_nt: TGTGCCAGCAGTGAAAGTCTGGGTTGGGGGACTAGCGACCCGTACGAGCAGTACTTC

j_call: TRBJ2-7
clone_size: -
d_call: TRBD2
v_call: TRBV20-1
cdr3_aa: CSAIETVSGSSTYEQYF
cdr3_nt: TGCAGTGCTATTGAAACCGTTAGCGGGAGTTCAACCTACGAGCAGTACTTC

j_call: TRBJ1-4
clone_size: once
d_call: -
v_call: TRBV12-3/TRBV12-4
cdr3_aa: CASSLSGKLFF
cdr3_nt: TGTGCCAGCAGTTTATCCGGAAAACTGTTTTTT

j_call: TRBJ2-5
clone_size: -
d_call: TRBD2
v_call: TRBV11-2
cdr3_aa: CASSLVAGGETQYF
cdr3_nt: TGTGCCAGCAGCTTAGTGGCGGGAGGGGAGACCCAGTACTTC

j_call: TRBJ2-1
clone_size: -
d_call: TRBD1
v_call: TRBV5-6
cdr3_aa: CASSMTGQGYNEQFF
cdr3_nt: TGTGCCAGCAGCATGACGGGACAGGGATACAATGAGCAGTTCTTC